In its sample, the clone carrying this TCR beta chain was seen a few times. Its matching antigen is unknown. Each cDNA held unique molecular identifiers, and template switching gave it a universal primer site. TCRdb passed the 5' RACE reads through MiXCR, listing each CDR3 protein once. The sample has about 240,000 distinct CDR3 sequences, over 9.5% seen once. Germline V gives CDR1 GTSNPN, CDR2 SVGIG (reference sequence). Trimming took off 4 bases at V and 0 bases at J, with 6 bases between the two ends. The CDR3 consists of 13 residues. These data originate in a study of identical twins. Study observations and caveats: Researchers caution that invariant MAIT and iNKT cells could partly confound zero-insertion analyses.

What was sequenced was memory T cells sorted from blood. This receptor was obtained from a man aged 50-60 years in good health. This chain connects TRBV30 to TRBJ2-2, with D hard to call. CDR3 sequence reads: CAWTVANTGELFF. The CDR3 DNA follows: TGTGCCTGGACAGTGGCGAACACCGGGGAGCTGTTTTTT. Together with reference TRBV30 and TRBJ2-2, the CDR3 gives the full variable domain: SQTIHQWPATLVQPVGSPLSLECTVEGTSNPNLYWYRQAAGRGLQLLFYSVGIGQISSEVPQNLSASRPQDRQFILSSKKLLLSDSGFYLCAWTVANTGELFFGEGSRLTVL.